This TCR beta chain was sequenced during a study of early T cells in non-severe SARS-CoV-2 infection. This clonotype was seen at least ten times. Its matching antigen is unknown. Whole-study findings and limits: Matching against VDJdb likely underestimated virus-specific expansions, favoring anti-spike CD8.

TCRdb reprocessed the 5' RACE reads with MiXCR, giving one entry per CDR3 protein. The top ten clones hold around a sixth of a sample with 60,000 to 75,000 distinct CDR3 sequences, 8% to 10% of them seen once. This sample comprised whole blood, obtained at baseline. The receptor was derived from an adult who was a healthcare worker with PCR-confirmed SARS-CoV-2 infection or an uninfected control (not recorded which).

In DNA, the CDR3 is TGTGCCAGCAGTCTCGCCGGGAGAACCTACAATGAGCAGTTCTTC. This translates into CASSLAGRTYNEQFF. The chain employs TRBV28 and TRBJ2-1, with D perhaps matching TRBD2 (6 bases). There are 15 residues in the CDR3. Trimming shortened V by 5 bases and J by 2 bases, and 13 bases separated the two germline ends. Germline loops: CDR1 MDHEN, CDR2 SYDVKM.